This TCR beta chain was sequenced during a study of T cells in localized non-small cell lung cancer. Here immunoSEQ multiplex PCR was the method, and the copy in TCRdb shows in-frame clones only, minus some. The data contain thousands of clones, approximately 31% of them singletons. CDR3 length: 15 amino acids. Trimming cost V 2 bases and J 0 bases, with 12 bases left between them. Germline V gene sequence: CDR1 SGDLS, CDR2 YYNGEE. This clone showed up just a few times. The V gene is TRBV9, the J gene TRBJ2-7; D possibly matches TRBD1 or TRBD2 (6 bases each). The TCR was taken from a man between 40 and 75 years old with stage I lung adenocarcinoma. This material consisted of normal lung tissue next to the tumor, taken before any cancer treatment. CDR3 coding DNA: TGTGCCAGCAGCGTCGGGGGCGAAACCTCCTACGAGCAGTACTTC. Translated: CASSVGGETSYEQYF. The whole variable domain, remainder taken from reference TRBV9 and TRBJ2-7, is DSGVTQTPKHLITATGQRVTLRCSPRSGDLSVYWYQQSLDQGLQFLIQYYNGEERAKGNILERFSAQQFPDLHSELNLSSLELGDSALYFCASSVGGETSYEQYFGPGTRLTVT.